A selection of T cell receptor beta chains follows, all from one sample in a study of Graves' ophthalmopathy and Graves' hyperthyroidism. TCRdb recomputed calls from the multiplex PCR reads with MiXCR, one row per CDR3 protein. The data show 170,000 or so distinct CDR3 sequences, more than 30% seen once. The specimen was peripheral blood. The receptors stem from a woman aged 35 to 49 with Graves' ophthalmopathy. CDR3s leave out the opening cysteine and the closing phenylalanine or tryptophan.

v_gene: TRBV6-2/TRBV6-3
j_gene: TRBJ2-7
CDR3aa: ASSQSVVREQY

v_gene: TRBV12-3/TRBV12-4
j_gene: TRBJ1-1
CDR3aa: ASNMLGLGRNTEAF

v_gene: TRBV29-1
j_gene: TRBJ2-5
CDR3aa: SVETGQETQY

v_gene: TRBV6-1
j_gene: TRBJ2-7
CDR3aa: ASRLTADSHEQY

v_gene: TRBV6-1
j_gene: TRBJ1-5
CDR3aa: ASSQGGSNQPQH

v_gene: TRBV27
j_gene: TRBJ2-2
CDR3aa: ASSFNGDTGELF

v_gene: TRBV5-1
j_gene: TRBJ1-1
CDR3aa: ASSTRTGIGTEAF

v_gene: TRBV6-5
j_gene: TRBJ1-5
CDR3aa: ASSFREWSQPQH

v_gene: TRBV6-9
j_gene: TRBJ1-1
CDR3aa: ASSEGEGTEAF

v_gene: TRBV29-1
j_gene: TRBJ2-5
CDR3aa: SVEPGQGARETQY

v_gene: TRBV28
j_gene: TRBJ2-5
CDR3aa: ASSPRGILETQY

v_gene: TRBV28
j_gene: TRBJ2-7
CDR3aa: ASSLTSGNAYEQY

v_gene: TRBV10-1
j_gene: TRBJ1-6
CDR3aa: ASSESPMAPLH

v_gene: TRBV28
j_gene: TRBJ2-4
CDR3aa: ASSFRMGIQY

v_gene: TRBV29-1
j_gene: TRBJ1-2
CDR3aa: SVETGAGYT

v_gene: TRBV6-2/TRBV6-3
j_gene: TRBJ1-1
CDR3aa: ASGSGGGTEAF

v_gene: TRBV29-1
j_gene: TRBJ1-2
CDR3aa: SVRSGGFSLVT

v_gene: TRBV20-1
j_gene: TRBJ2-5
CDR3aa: SARDFGKTQY

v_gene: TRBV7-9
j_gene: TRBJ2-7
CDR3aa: ASSSTSGSWNEQY

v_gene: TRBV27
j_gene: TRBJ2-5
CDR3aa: ASSGGTSGSGTQY

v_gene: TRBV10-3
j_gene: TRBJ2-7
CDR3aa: AISLGGKNEQY

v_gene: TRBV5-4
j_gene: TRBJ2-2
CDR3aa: ASSLFGGVPGELF

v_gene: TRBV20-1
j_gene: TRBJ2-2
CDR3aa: SAPSRPGGNGELF

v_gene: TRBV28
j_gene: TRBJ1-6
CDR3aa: ASSSGGGPPLH

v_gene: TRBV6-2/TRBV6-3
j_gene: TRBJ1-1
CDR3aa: ASSYSIGGRGDTEAF

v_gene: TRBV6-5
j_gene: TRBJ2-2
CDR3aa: ASSYLAGGSPGELF

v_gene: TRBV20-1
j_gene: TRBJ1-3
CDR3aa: SARRTSRSGNTIY

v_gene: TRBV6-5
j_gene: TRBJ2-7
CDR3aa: ASSSSQGYQQY

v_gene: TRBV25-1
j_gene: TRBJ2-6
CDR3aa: ASSEMGGASGANVLT

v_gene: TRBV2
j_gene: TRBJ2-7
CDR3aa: ASLGWNEQY

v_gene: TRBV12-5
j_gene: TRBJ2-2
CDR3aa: VSGLWPGREGDTGELF

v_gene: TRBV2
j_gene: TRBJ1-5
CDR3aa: ASRDSLNQPQH

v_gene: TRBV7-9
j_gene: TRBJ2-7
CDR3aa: ASSSWDVSYEQY

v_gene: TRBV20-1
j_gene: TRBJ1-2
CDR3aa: SARRQDYGYT

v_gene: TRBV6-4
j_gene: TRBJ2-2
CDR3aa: ASKNRPTNTGELF

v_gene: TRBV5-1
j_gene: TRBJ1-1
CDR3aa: ASSLQGMNTEAF

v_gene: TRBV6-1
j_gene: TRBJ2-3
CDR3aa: ASRSGTVTDTQY

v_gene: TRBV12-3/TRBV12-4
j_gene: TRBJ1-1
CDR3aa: ASSSSQGFPEAF

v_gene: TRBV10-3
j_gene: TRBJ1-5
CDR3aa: AISDAAGRQPQH

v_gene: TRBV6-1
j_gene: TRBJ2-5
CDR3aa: ASSTGTGAQETQY

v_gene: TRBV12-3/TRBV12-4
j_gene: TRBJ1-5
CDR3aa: ASSLNEGQGNQPQH